Listed here are 27 T cell receptor beta chains from one sample, sequenced in a study of beta chain features in type 1 diabetes. Sequenced material consisted of expressed TCRB transcripts (all of the isolated RNA was reverse transcribed). The method was immunoSEQ multiplex PCR; TCRdb's version includes in-frame clones alone and lacks a portion of them. There are fewer than 500,000 clones in the sample; approximately 13% occur only once, and approximately 0.035% lies in the top ten. The sample comprised naive CD4+ T cells from blood. The source is a man younger than 40 in good health.

The V gene is TRBV13, the J gene TRBJ1-1, with D hard to call. CDR3 length: 14 amino acids. CDR1 is PRHDT and CDR2 is FYEKMQ in the germline V gene (reference sequence). Trimming shortened V by 6 bases and J by 0 bases, and 11 bases separated the two germline ends. This CDR3 reads CASSYGRVNTEAFF. The CDR3 DNA follows: TGTGCCAGCAGTTATGGACGGGTGAACACTGAAGCTTTCTTT.

V gene TRBV29-1 combines with J gene TRBJ1-4; 9 positions match TRBD1. The CDR3 is made up of 12 amino acids. CDR1 is SQVTM, CDR2 ANQGSEA, per germline. Trimming at V came to 6 bases and at J to 7 bases, leaving 3 bases not matched to a gene. The CDR3 DNA follows: TGCAGCGTGGGGACAGGGTTTGAAAAACTGTTTTTT. Encoded protein: CSVGTGFEKLFF.

The chain uses TRBV29-1 and TRBJ2-5; 12 nucleotides align to TRBD2. Germline V lookup: CDR1 SQVTM, CDR2 ANQGSEA. The CDR3 is made up of 14 amino acids. Unmatched junction bases numbered 2, after V lost 5 bases and J lost 1 base. The CDR3 nucleotides are TGCAGCGTTCCACTAGCGGGGGGCCAAGAGACCCAGTACTTC. It codes for CSVPLAGGQETQYF.

The rearrangement uses TRBV6-5 and TRBJ2-7; 7 positions match TRBD1. CDR3 length: 15 amino acids. Germline V gene lookup returns CDR1 MNHEY and CDR2 SVGAGI. Unmatched junction bases numbered 12, after V lost 6 bases and J lost 4 bases. Written as DNA, the CDR3 is TGTGCCAGCAGCCGACCCGGGACAGACGTTTACGAGCAGTACTTC. This gives the protein CASSRPGTDVYEQYF.

The sample holds a few counts of this clone. This chain connects TRBV19 to TRBJ2-3, with no clear D. The germline CDR1 and CDR2 sequences are LNHDA and SQIVND (reference sequence). The CDR3 is 15 amino acids. Trimming removed 7 bases from V and 2 bases from J, with 16 bases in between. The CDR3 DNA follows: TGTGCCAGTACCATGACCGGGTGGGACACAGATACGCAGTATTTT. Amino acid sequence: CASTMTGWDTDTQYF. The whole variable domain, remainder taken from reference TRBV19 and TRBJ2-3, is DGGITQSPKYLFRKEGQNVTLSCEQNLNHDAMYWYRQDPGQGLRLIYYSQIVNDFQKGDIAEGYSVSREKKESFPLTVTSAQKNPTAFYLCASTMTGWDTDTQYFGPGTRLTVL.

CDR3 residues: CASSSGRDRPNYGYTF. The CDR3 nucleotides are TGTGCCAGCAGCTCGGGGAGGGACAGACCTAACTATGGCTACACCTTC. This chain links TRBV7-6 with TRBJ1-2; 7 bases are shared with TRBD1. Germline-derived CDR1 and CDR2 are SGHVS and FNYEAQ. V trimming: 4 bases; J trimming: 0 bases; junction bases outside the gene matches: 8. The CDR3 sequence is 16 residues long. The whole variable domain, remainder taken from reference TRBV7-6 and TRBJ1-2, is GAGVSQSPRYKVTKRGQDVALRCDPISGHVSLYWYRQALGQGPEFLTYFNYEAQQDKSGLPNDRFSAERPEGSISTLTIQRTEQRDSAMYRCASSSGRDRPNYGYTFGSGTRLTVV.

A few counts support this clone. The J gene is TRBJ1-1, the V gene TRBV6-5; no clear D. CDR1 is MNHEY and CDR2 is SVGAGI in the germline V gene. The CDR3 totals 14 residues. Trimming pared 0 bases from V and 0 bases from J, leaving 5 bases between. The CDR3 bases are TGTGCCAGCAGTTACTCGGTATTGAACACTGAAGCTTTCTTT. Translation gives CASSYSVLNTEAFF.

In its sample, this clone was seen many times. V and J are TRBV5-4 and TRBJ2-3; a weak D match, TRBD2 (6 bases). There are 16 residues in the CDR3. V gave up 4 bases and J gave up 1 base, with 16 bases separating them. Germline CDR1 is SGHNT and CDR2 is YYREEE (reference sequence). CDR3 protein: CASSLKPGLGTDTQYF. The CDR3 DNA sequence: TGTGCCAGCAGCCTCAAACCGGGACTGGGCACAGATACGCAGTATTTT.

The V call is TRBV5-4, the J call TRBJ2-5, with D perhaps matching TRBD2 (6 bases). Germline lookup yields CDR1 SGHNT and CDR2 YYREEE (reference sequence). The CDR3 spans 15 residues. V was shortened by 4 bases and J by 3 bases, with 16 bases between the two germline ends. DNA for the CDR3: TGTGCCAGCAGCCCCTCGGGACTCTCAAAAGAGACCCAGTACTTC. It encodes CASSPSGLSKETQYF. Using reference TRBV5-4 and TRBJ2-5 for the parts outside the CDR3, the full variable domain is ETGVTQSPTHLIKTRGQQVTLRCSSQSGHNTVSWYQQALGQGPQFIFQYYREEENGRGNFPPRFSGLQFPNYSSELNVNALELDDSALYLCASSPSGLSKETQYFGPGTRLLVL.

The chain has TRBV29-1 and TRBJ2-2; D ambiguous. Per the germline V gene, CDR1 is SQVTM and CDR2 is ANQGSEA. The ends were cut back, 3 bases at V and 6 bases at J, with 8 bases in the middle. The CDR3 covers 12 residues. CDR3 residues: CSVDRSAGELFF. The CDR3 region has the DNA TGCAGCGTTGACAGGAGCGCCGGGGAGCTGTTTTTT.

To note about this clone: Different DNA sequences within this sample yield the same CDR3. The chain links TRBV9 to TRBJ2-5; D call uncertain. Germline V gene data show CDR1 as SGDLS and CDR2 as YYNGEE. The CDR3 has 14 residues. Trimming pared 0 bases from V and 0 bases from J, leaving 6 bases between. The CDR3 nucleotides are TGTGCCAGCAGCGTAGCTGCGTACCAAGAGACCCAGTACTTC. It codes for CASSVAAYQETQYF.

This chain links TRBV9 with TRBJ2-7; a weak D match, TRBD1 (5 bases). The V end was cut by 4 bases, the J end by 6 bases, with 11 bases between. Germline loops: CDR1 SGDLS, CDR2 YYNGEE. The CDR3 has 12 residues. CDR3 DNA: TGTGCCAGCAGCCGGATAAGGGGCGAGCAGTACTTC. This encodes CASSRIRGEQYF.

This clone was seen only a few times. This rearrangement joins TRBV5-1 to TRBJ2-7, with D tentatively TRBD2 (5 bases). Trimming stripped 0 bases from V and 2 bases from J, with 9 bases between. The germline V gene encodes CDR1 SGHRS and CDR2 YFSETQ. The CDR3 runs 14 residues. The CDR3, as DNA: TGCGCCAGCAGCTTGGAGAGGGTAACCTACGAGCAGTACTTC. Its translation is CASSLERVTYEQYF.

In its sample, this clone was seen a few times. This chain connects TRBV9 to TRBJ2-5, with TRBD2 identical over 9 bases. Germline V gene data show CDR1 as SGDLS and CDR2 as YYNGEE. CDR3 size: 16 residues. V lost 0 bases to trimming and J lost 7 bases; unmatched junction nucleotides: 10. CDR3: CASSVEGLAPRGTQYF. CDR3 coding DNA: TGTGCCAGCAGCGTAGAGGGACTAGCACCTCGGGGGACCCAGTACTTC.

The rearrangement links TRBV5-1 to TRBJ2-7; 7 bases match TRBD1. With V trimmed by 1 base and J by 0 bases, 4 bases remained unmatched. Germline V CDR1 and CDR2: SGHRS, YFSETQ. This CDR3 has 15 amino acids. The CDR3 coding sequence is TGCGCCAGCAGCTTGACCGGGACAGTCTCCTACGAGCAGTACTTC. It is translated as CASSLTGTVSYEQYF.

V and J are TRBV5-6 and TRBJ1-1; no clear D. Trimming removed 1 base at V and 5 bases at J, with 12 bases between. The CDR3 sequence is 14 residues long. Germline V gene lookup returns CDR1 SGHDT and CDR2 YYEEEE. The CDR3 here is CASSLIPGRTEAFF. CDR3 in DNA: TGTGCCAGCAGCTTGATCCCGGGAAGGACTGAAGCTTTCTTT.

This rearrangement joins TRBV2 to TRBJ1-1; 10 bases are a match to TRBD1. The CDR3 totals 12 residues. After removal of 5 bases from V and 11 bases from J, the junction contained 5 bases not matched to a gene. Germline CDR1 is SNHLY and CDR2 is FYNNEI. DNA of the CDR3: TGTGCCAGCAGTCGACAGGGGGCTGGGGCTTTCTTT. Residues: CASSRQGAGAFF.

The chain has TRBV7-6 and TRBJ2-5; D is unclear. Germline V gene data show CDR1 as SGHVS and CDR2 as FNYEAQ. The CDR3 consists of 12 residues. The germline V and J ends were trimmed by 4 bases and 5 bases, with 8 bases remaining between them. CDR3 region: CASSSYRETQYF. CDR3 coding DNA: TGTGCCAGCAGCTCATATCGGGAGACCCAGTACTTC.

On this clone: A read error may account for a junction end that differs from germline. The sample contains more than one DNA sequence encoding this CDR3. The chain carries TRBV11-1 and TRBJ2-5; 8 bases are a match to TRBD2. CDR1 SGHAT and CDR2 FQDESV come from the germline V gene (reference sequence). This CDR3 contains 13 residues. CDR3 amino acids: CASSSGLAETQYF. The CDR3 DNA is TGCGCCAGCAGTTCTGGACTAGCAGAGACCCAGTACTTC.

Only a few counts were recorded for this clone. V is TRBV30 and J is TRBJ2-2; a weak D match, TRBD1 (6 bases). Germline loops: CDR1 GTSNPN, CDR2 SVGIG (reference sequence). V lost 2 bases to trimming and J lost 6 bases, with 10 bases between them. The CDR3 totals 13 residues. The CDR3 DNA reads TGTGCCTGGAGTAACAGGGTCCCCGGGGAGCTGTTTTTT. Translating it yields CAWSNRVPGELFF.

This clone was seen a handful of times. The J gene is TRBJ2-4, the V gene TRBV6-6; 13 bases fit TRBD2. The CDR3 is 15 amino acids. V dropped 5 bases and J dropped 6; count of bases not matched to a gene: 4. Germline values: CDR1 MNHNY, CDR2 SVGAGI (reference sequence). The CDR3 sequence is CASSLTSGRVNIQYF. CDR3 DNA sequence: TGTGCCAGCAGTCTCACTAGCGGGAGGGTAAACATTCAGTACTTC.

This CDR3 reads CASSPIYNEQFF. Written as DNA, the CDR3 is TGTGCCAGCTCACCAATTTACAATGAGCAGTTCTTC. This chain links TRBV18 with TRBJ2-1; D is unresolved. In germline, CDR1 is KGHSH, CDR2 LQKENI. CDR3 length: 12 amino acids. Trimming stripped 2 bases from V and 4 bases from J, with 3 bases between.

The CDR3 here is CASSFSPLGIRDTQYF. The CDR3 DNA reads TGTGCCAGCAGTTTTAGCCCTTTGGGTATTCGAGATACGCAGTATTTT. The chain carries TRBV28 and TRBJ2-3; D gene unclear. This CDR3 has 16 residues. Germline V lookup: CDR1 MDHEN, CDR2 SYDVKM. Trimming stripped 3 bases from V and 5 bases from J, with 18 bases between.

Only a few counts were recorded for this clone. The chain employs TRBV7-6 and TRBJ2-5, with a tentative D call TRBD2 (5 bases). Germline V gives CDR1 SGHVS, CDR2 FNYEAQ. This CDR3 contains 11 residues. Trimming removed 11 bases from V and 5 bases from J, with 12 bases in between. The CDR3 spells CASATGETQYF. CDR3 nucleotide sequence: TGTGCCTCGGCGACGGGGGAGACCCAGTACTTC.

The J gene is TRBJ2-4, the V gene TRBV7-2; TRBD1 matches at 9 bases. Germline lookup yields CDR1 SGHTA and CDR2 FQGNSA. The junction had 3 bases not matched to a gene; V was cut back by 5 bases and J by 7 bases. The length of the CDR3 is 13 residues. The CDR3 reads CASSPGTGNIQYF. CDR3 DNA: TGTGCCAGCAGCCCGGGGACAGGGAACATTCAGTACTTC.

A few counts support this clone. This chain uses TRBV5-1 with TRBJ2-7, with a tentative D call TRBD1 (6 bases). Germline V CDR1 and CDR2: SGHRS, YFSETQ. The CDR3 contains 13 residues. The V end was cut by 5 bases, the J end by 0 bases, with 9 bases between. CDR3 in amino acids: CASRQQGSYEQYV. CDR3 sequence (DNA): TGCGCCAGCAGACAACAGGGCTCCTACGAGCAGTACGTC.

This clone was picked up a small number of times. V and J are TRBV30 and TRBJ1-1; D is uncertain. CDR1 is GTSNPN and CDR2 is SVGIG in the germline V gene (reference sequence). The germline V and J ends were trimmed by 4 bases and 0 bases, with 9 bases remaining between them. This CDR3 comprises 13 residues. The CDR3, as DNA: TGTGCCTGGACCCTACAGCTGAACACTGAAGCTTTCTTT. This translates into CAWTLQLNTEAFF. The complete variable domain, with remaining parts taken from reference TRBV30 and TRBJ1-1, reads SQTIHQWPATLVQPVGSPLSLECTVEGTSNPNLYWYRQAAGRGLQLLFYSVGIGQISSEVPQNLSASRPQDRQFILSSKKLLLSDSGFYLCAWTLQLNTEAFFGQGTRLTVV.